This T cell receptor beta chain emerged from a study of beta chain features in type 1 diabetes. Findings and caveats of the study: Fewer junction insertions and more nucleotide deletions appeared in type 1 diabetes patients. TCRB CDR3s from Type 1 diabetes patients were moderately but significantly shorter in all four CD4+ subsets.

Comment on this clone: The antigen is undetermined.

Naive, central memory, regulatory and stem cell-like memory cells within the CD4+ compartment were sorted using CD45RO/CCR7/CD25/CD127/CD95/CD27. Germline V CDR1 and CDR2: MNHEY, SMNVEV (reference sequence). The CDR3 loop spans 18 amino acids. V shed 6 bases and J 5 bases; nucleotides not matched to a gene: 20. Investigators reverse transcribed all isolated RNA, so they sequenced expressed TCRB transcripts. Sequenced naive, central memory and regulatory T cell samples produced an average of approximately 3.8 million reads. Profiling relied on immunoSEQ multiplex PCR, and the TCRdb table lists in-frame clones only, not all of them. The sample records fewer than 30,000 clones, about 70% being singletons.

Sequenced material: Tregs from blood. The chain uses TRBV27 and TRBJ1-1; the match to TRBD1 covers 8 bases. The clonotype was recovered from a middle-aged woman in good health. CDR3 coding DNA: TGTGCCAGCAGCGATACCTTCGATTCATACAGGGGGAAGACTGAAGCTTTCTTT. Translation gives CASSDTFDSYRGKTEAFF.